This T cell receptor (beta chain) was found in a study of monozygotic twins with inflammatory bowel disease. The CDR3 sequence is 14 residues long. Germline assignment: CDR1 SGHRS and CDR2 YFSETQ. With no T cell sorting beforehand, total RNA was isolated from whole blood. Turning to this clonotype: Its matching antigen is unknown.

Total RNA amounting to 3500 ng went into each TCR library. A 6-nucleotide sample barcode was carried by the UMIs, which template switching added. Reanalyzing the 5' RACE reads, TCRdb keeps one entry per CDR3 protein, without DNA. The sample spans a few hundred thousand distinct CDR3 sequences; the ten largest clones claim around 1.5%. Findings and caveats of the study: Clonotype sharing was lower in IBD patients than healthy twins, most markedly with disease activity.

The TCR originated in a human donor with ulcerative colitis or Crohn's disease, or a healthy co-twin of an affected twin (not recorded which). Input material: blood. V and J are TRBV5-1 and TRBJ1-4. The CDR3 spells CASSIGNQQEKLFF.